Listed below are T cell receptor beta chains from one sample, sequenced in a study of cytotoxic CD8 clonotypes in ibrutinib-treated CLL. Assay used: immunoSEQ multiplex PCR; TCRdb lists only in-frame clones, some missing. The sample lists approximately 32,000 clones, around 53% occurring once. The source material was PBMCs, sampled before ibrutinib treatment. Source of these receptors: a human donor with chronic lymphocytic leukemia. CDR3s include the opening cysteine and the closing phenylalanine or tryptophan. D genes are given only for firm matches. Clone size appears in some rows only: once, few, many, or a class for an expanded clone.

len	j_gene	d_gene	v_gene	abundance	CDR3nt	CDR3aa
17	TRBJ2-6	.	TRBV7-2	once	TGTGCCAGCAGCTTAGCGGGGGGAAACTCTGGGGCCAACGTCCTGACTTTC	CASSLAGGNSGANVLTF
14	TRBJ1-2	.	TRBV18	few	TGTGCCAGCTCACCAGTAGGCACCTCCTATGGCTACACCTTC	CASSPVGTSYGYTF
15	TRBJ1-3	.	TRBV6-6	few	TGTGCCAGCAGTTACTTACCGGTCATTGGAAACACCATATATTTT	CASSYLPVIGNTIYF
13	TRBJ1-4	TRBD1	TRBV18	.	TGTGCCAGCTCACCTGGGACAGAGGTGAAACTGTTTTTT	CASSPGTEVKLFF
13	TRBJ1-2	.	TRBV10-3	.	TGTGCCATCAGTGACGGACAGCCTCATGGCTACACCTTC	CAISDGQPHGYTF
13	TRBJ1-1	.	TRBV7-8	.	TGTGCCAGCAGCCCCTGGGACGGGAACTTGGCTTTCTTT	CASSPWDGNLAFF
14	TRBJ2-7	.	TRBV11-2	.	TGTGCCAGCAGCTTCCGGGACTGGGCCTACGAGCAGTACTTC	CASSFRDWAYEQYF
14	TRBJ1-1	.	TRBV6-4	.	TGTGCCAGCAGCCCGGGCGTCCCGAACACTGAAGCTTTCTTT	CASSPGVPNTEAFF
13	TRBJ1-1	.	TRBV11-2	few	TGTGCCAGCAGGGTCAGGGGGAACACTGAAGCTTTCTTT	CASRVRGNTEAFF
15	TRBJ1-2	TRBD1	TRBV7-2	.	TGTGCCAGCAGCTCCCGGACAGGCCCTAACTATGGCTACACCTTC	CASSSRTGPNYGYTF
15	TRBJ2-3	.	TRBV11-3	.	TGTGCCAGCAGCCCGGGAGGACAGTTCACAGATACGCAGTATTTT	CASSPGGQFTDTQYF
15	TRBJ2-3	TRBD1	TRBV5-4	.	TGTGCCAGCAGGGCGGACAGGGAGGGCACAGATACGCAGTATTTT	CASRADREGTDTQYF
18	TRBJ2-2	TRBD1	TRBV4-1	many	TGCGCCAGCAGCCAAGATCTGGAGGACAGGGCTAACACCGGGGAGCTGTTTTTT	CASSQDLEDRANTGELFF
15	TRBJ1-1	.	TRBV25-1	few	TGTGCCAGCAGTGAATATTTGGGTGTCCCCACTGAAGCTTTCTTT	CASSEYLGVPTEAFF
16	TRBJ2-2	TRBD1	TRBV5-5	.	TGTGCCAGCAGCTTGGAGGTTGGGACAGGGTTCGGGGAGCTGTTTTTT	CASSLEVGTGFGELFF
15	TRBJ1-2	.	TRBV5-1	.	TGCGCCAGCAGCTTGGCGAGGGGGTCTAACTATGGCTACACCTTC	CASSLARGSNYGYTF
14	TRBJ1-1	.	TRBV27	.	TGTGCCAGCAGTCCGTGGGTATGGGGAACTGAAGCTTTCTTT	CASSPWVWGTEAFF
18	TRBJ1-6	TRBD1	TRBV27	once	TGTGCCAGCAGCTGGGGAAACAGGGGATCCCCCTATAATTCACCCCTCCACTTT	CASSWGNRGSPYNSPLHF
11	TRBJ2-7	.	TRBV20-1	few	TGCAGTGCTTCCTTCAGGCGGGAGCAGTACTTC	CSASFRREQYF
18	TRBJ2-3	TRBD1	TRBV7-9	.	TGTGCCAGCAGCTCCGCGGGCCTACAGGGGGGTGTCACAGATACGCAGTATTTT	CASSSAGLQGGVTDTQYF
14	TRBJ1-2	.	TRBV6-5	.	TGTGCCAGCAGTTACGTGGGTGCGTCCTATGGCTACACCTTC	CASSYVGASYGYTF
15	TRBJ2-1	TRBD1	TRBV7-8	few	TGTGCCAGCAGCCTCCAGGGGGCCTACTACAATGAGCAGTTCTTC	CASSLQGAYYNEQFF
14	TRBJ1-2	TRBD1	TRBV28	.	TGTGCCAGCAGTCAGGGGGCGTGGAACTATGGCTACACCTTC	CASSQGAWNYGYTF
13	TRBJ1-1	.	TRBV12-5	once	TGTGCACATACTCCGGAATGGGACACTGAAGCTTTCTTT	CAHTPEWDTEAFF
13	TRBJ1-2	.	TRBV10-3	.	TGTGCCATCAGTGAGTCAGGGTCCGTTGGCTACACCTTC	CAISESGSVGYTF
16	TRBJ2-3	TRBD2	TRBV13	.	TGTGCCAGCAGCTTAGGTCGCAGCGGGGGAAGAGATAGGCAGTATTTT	CASSLGRSGGRDRQYF
14	TRBJ2-1	.	TRBV10-1	.	TGCGCCAGCAGTGAGTCCGCAGGGGGGGATGTGCAGTTCTTC	CASSESAGGDVQFF
17	TRBJ2-3	.	TRBV4-1	.	TGCGCCAGCAGCCAAGCGTACTCGGGCCCCGTAGGAGATACGCAGTATTTT	CASSQAYSGPVGDTQYF
14	TRBJ1-1	.	TRBV7-3	few	TGTGCCAGCAGCAAGGACAGTAAGAGTACTGAAGCTTTCTTT	CASSKDSKSTEAFF
14	TRBJ1-3	.	TRBV7-2	.	TGTGCCAGCAGCTGGCAAGGCTCTGGAAACACCATATATTTT	CASSWQGSGNTIYF
12	TRBJ1-2	.	TRBV14	.	TGTGCCAGCAGCCAAGGGGATGGAGGCTACACCTTC	CASSQGDGGYTF
12	TRBJ2-7	.	TRBV4-1	.	TGCGCCAGCAGCCCCCCCGAGGGTAGGCAGTACTTC	CASSPPEGRQYF